Presented here are 29 T cell receptor beta chains from one specimen sequenced in a study of radiation and T cells in renal cell carcinoma (TCRdb year 2020). Reading the label with the study, this specimen's time point is: blood 2 weeks post-SBRT. The sample's treatment or condition label is to be understood as: 15 Gy SBRT to primary tumor, nephrectomy 4 weeks later. Libraries were constructed by the immunoSEQ multiplex PCR assay. The table comes from immuneACCESS by way of TCRdb, which keeps in-frame sequences with V and J called. Part of the clones is missing from these tables; in studies checked, under half for an unresolved V gene and the rest for unknown reasons. This sample is represented by just over 150,000 clones; roughly 87% of them were singletons. The ten largest make up under 15% of the sample. The sample here was blood, taken from a patient whose treatment included radiotherapy and nephrectomy. The receptors derive from a woman in her forties or fifties with renal cell carcinoma.

The V gene is TRBV9, the J gene TRBJ2-7, with D perhaps TRBD2 (6 bases). The CDR3 runs to 13 residues. Germline V gene lookup returns CDR1 SGDLS and CDR2 YYNGEE. With 4 bases removed from V and 3 bases from J, the gap between germline ends came to 11 bases. The CDR3 is CASSSAEGYEQYF. CDR3 sequence (DNA): TGTGCCAGCAGCTCCGCGGAGGGCTACGAGCAGTACTTC.

The V and J genes are TRBV7-9 and TRBJ2-7; the D gene could be TRBD1 or TRBD2 (5 bases each). Germline V gene data show CDR1 as SEHNR and CDR2 as FQNEAQ (reference sequence). The V and J ends lost 1 base and 5 bases respectively, with 18 bases between them. The CDR3 is 16 residues long. The CDR3 DNA is TGTGCCAGCAGCTTAGGAGGATTCGGGGCCGCGGACGAGCAGTACTTC. It yields the protein CASSLGGFGAADEQYF.

This sequence joins TRBV19 and TRBJ2-7; D might be TRBD2 (5 bases). The CDR3 is made up of 12 amino acids. With 7 bases removed from V and 2 bases from J, the gap between germline ends came to 9 bases. Looked up from germline, CDR1 is LNHDA and CDR2 is SQIVND (reference sequence). The CDR3 spells CASMNGAYEQYF. For the CDR3, the DNA is TGTGCCAGTATGAACGGGGCCTACGAGCAGTACTTC.

The rearrangement joins TRBV5-1 to TRBJ2-5, with TRBD1 matching 7 bases. CDR3 length: 14 amino acids. Germline CDR1 is SGHRS and CDR2 is YFSETQ. V trimming: 4 bases; J trimming: 2 bases; junction bases outside the gene matches: 5. DNA for the CDR3: TGCGCCAGCAGCCTCCGGACAGGACAAGAGACCCAGTACTTC. Translated: CASSLRTGQETQYF. Filled out from reference TRBV5-1 and TRBJ2-5, the complete variable domain reads KAGVTQTPRYLIKTRGQQVTLSCSPISGHRSVSWYQQTPGQGLQFLFEYFSETQRNKGNFPGRFSGRQFSNSRSEMNVSTLELGDSALYLCASSLRTGQETQYFGPGTRLLVL.

This chain links TRBV7-2 with TRBJ2-7, with 8 nucleotides matching TRBD1. CDR1 and CDR2 from the germline V gene are SGHTA and FQGNSA. The CDR3 is 14 residues long. V shed 4 bases and J 6 bases; nucleotides not matched to a gene: 8. The CDR3 coding sequence is TGTGCCAGCAGCTCTACAGGGGGGATCGCCGAGCAGTACTTC. Amino acids: CASSSTGGIAEQYF.

The V call is TRBV5-1, the J call TRBJ2-3; 8 bases align to TRBD2. After removal of 0 bases from V and 5 bases from J, the junction contained 8 bases not matched to a gene. CDR1 SGHRS and CDR2 YFSETQ come from the germline V gene. The CDR3 totals 16 residues. The CDR3 sequence: CASSLAYSGTLDTQYF. As DNA, the CDR3 is TGCGCCAGCAGCTTGGCCTATAGCGGGACTTTAGATACGCAGTATTTT.

This sequence joins TRBV7-2 and TRBJ1-6; a possible D gene is TRBD1 (5 bases). V was clipped by 5 bases and J by 18 bases, with 17 bases between them. The CDR3 consists of 12 residues. Germline V gene data show CDR1 as SGHTA and CDR2 as FQGNSA. CDR3 residues: CASSPSGASPHF. The CDR3 nucleotides are TGTGCCAGCAGCCCTAGTGGGGCTTCCCCCCACTTT.

Only one count was recorded for this clone. The chain recombines TRBV6-1 with TRBJ1-2, with 7 bases matching TRBD1. Germline lookup yields CDR1 MNHNS and CDR2 SASEGT. This CDR3 contains 13 residues. V dropped 10 bases and J dropped 7; count of bases not matched to a gene: 12. Here the CDR3 reads CATYIAGTVGYTF. CDR3 nucleotide sequence: TGTGCCACATACATCGCCGGGACAGTTGGCTACACCTTC.

This chain links TRBV7-9 with TRBJ2-7; tentative D call: TRBD2 (6 bases). The germline gives CDR1 SEHNR, CDR2 FQNEAQ (reference sequence). This CDR3 contains 14 residues. Trimming removed 3 bases at V and 0 bases at J, with 9 bases between. The CDR3 DNA follows: TGTGCCAGCAGCTTCCGGGAGAGCTCCTACGAGCAGTACTTC. Amino acid sequence: CASSFRESSYEQYF. The full variable domain, its missing parts supplied by reference TRBV7-9 and TRBJ2-7, is DTGVSQNPRHKITKRGQNVTFRCDPISEHNRLYWYRQTLGQGPEFLTYFQNEAQLEKSRLLSDRFSAERPKGSFSTLEIQRTEQGDSAMYLCASSFRESSYEQYFGPGTRLTVT.

In nucleotides, the CDR3 is TGTGCCAGCAGTTCAGACAGACCCGCGGGCGAAGCTTTCTTT. It codes for CASSSDRPAGEAFF. The chain joins TRBV6-5 to TRBJ1-1; TRBD1 might be the D (5 bases). The V end lost 4 bases, the J end lost 8 bases, and 17 bases lay between the germline ends. This CDR3 has 14 residues. The V gene's germline CDR1 is MNHEY and CDR2 SVGAGI.

The V and J genes are TRBV7-3 and TRBJ1-1; D gene uncertain. Germline V gene data show CDR1 as SGHTA and CDR2 as FQGTGA. CDR3 length: 13 amino acids. V dropped 1 base and J dropped 3 bases, with 6 bases sitting between them. The CDR3 DNA reads TGTGCCAGCAGCTTAATGCCCGACACTGAAGCTTTCTTT. This codes for CASSLMPDTEAFF.

The J gene is TRBJ1-1, the V gene TRBV6-1; 7 bases are shared with TRBD1. The CDR3 is 15 residues long. The V gene's germline CDR1 is MNHNS and CDR2 SASEGT. The J segment lost 1 base and the V segment lost 5 bases, leaving 7 bases of the junction unmatched. The CDR3 is CASSPSGTANTEAFF. The CDR3 DNA sequence: TGTGCCAGCAGTCCCTCCGGGACAGCGAACACTGAAGCTTTCTTT.

The rearrangement links TRBV10-3 to TRBJ2-1, with D unresolved. Germline V gene data show CDR1 as ENHRY and CDR2 as SYGVKD. V was clipped by 2 bases and J by 0 bases, with 11 bases between them. The CDR3 extends over 16 amino acids. The CDR3 is CAISEVDESSYNEQFF. CDR3 DNA: TGTGCCATCAGTGAGGTGGATGAGAGCTCCTACAATGAGCAGTTCTTC.

V and J are TRBV10-3 and TRBJ1-4, with unresolved D. CDR1 and CDR2 from the germline V gene are ENHRY and SYGVKD. V was clipped by 6 bases and J by 5 bases, with 13 bases between them. The CDR3 spans 14 residues. CDR3 amino acids: CAISSDGPNEKLFF. The CDR3 bases are TGTGCCATCAGCTCGGACGGACCAAATGAAAAACTGTTTTTT.

This chain connects TRBV30 to TRBJ2-7, with no clear D. Deletions cut 0 bases from V and 6 bases from J, with 9 bases between. The CDR3 sequence is 12 residues long. Germline assignment: CDR1 GTSNPN and CDR2 SVGIG (reference sequence). CDR3 DNA: TGTGCCTGGAGTGTTACGGTACTCGAGCAGTACTTC. Translating gives CAWSVTVLEQYF. The entire variable domain, with the rest obtained from reference TRBV30 and TRBJ2-7, is as follows: SQTIHQWPATLVQPVGSPLSLECTVEGTSNPNLYWYRQAAGRGLQLLFYSVGIGQISSEVPQNLSASRPQDRQFILSSKKLLLSDSGFYLCAWSVTVLEQYFGPGTRLTVT.

The chain couples TRBV5-4 to TRBJ2-1, with 9 bases lining up with TRBD1. V shed 3 bases, J shed 7 bases, and the junction held 8 bases outside the gene matches. The CDR3 spans 15 residues. Germline V gives CDR1 SGHNT, CDR2 YYREEE (reference sequence). This chain's CDR3 is CASSSPGQGLNEQFF. The CDR3 coding sequence is TGTGCCAGCAGCTCCCCGGGACAGGGACTGAATGAGCAGTTCTTC.

The V gene is TRBV4-1, the J gene TRBJ2-1; D is possibly TRBD2 (6 bases). CDR3 length equals 17 residues. Trimming pared 3 bases from V and 4 bases from J, leaving 19 bases between. Germline assignment: CDR1 MGHRA and CDR2 YSYEKL. The CDR3 nucleotides read TGCGCCAGCAGCCACCTCCATAGCGGCGGAAATTACAATGAGCAGTTCTTC. Translated: CASSHLHSGGNYNEQFF.

This clone was detected only once. Other DNA sequences in the same sample also yield this CDR3. The chain carries TRBV5-1 and TRBJ1-4, with a possible D match to TRBD1 (5 bases). V was pared by 1 base and J by 0 bases, with 7 bases between. This CDR3 contains 15 residues. The germline V gene encodes CDR1 SGHRS and CDR2 YFSETQ. The CDR3 DNA reads as TGCGCCAGCAGCTTGTCGACAGCAACTAATGAAAAACTGTTTTTT. Translating gives CASSLSTATNEKLFF.

The rearrangement joins TRBV7-2 to TRBJ2-3; possible D gene TRBD1, 5 bases. The CDR3 is 16 amino acids. Germline assignment: CDR1 SGHTA and CDR2 FQGNSA. The V and J ends lost 4 bases and 2 bases respectively, with 16 bases between them. CDR3 DNA sequence: TGTGCCAGCAGCTCAGCATTTGGGGCGCCCACAGATACGCAGTATTTT. Its translation is CASSSAFGAPTDTQYF.

This clone was counted between two and nine times. This rearrangement joins TRBV7-9 to TRBJ1-5; unclear D gene. CDR1 SEHNR and CDR2 FQNEAQ come from the germline V gene (reference sequence). The CDR3 extends over 12 amino acids. V shed 3 bases and J shed 0 bases, with 0 bases lying between them. The CDR3 DNA sequence: TGTGCCAGCAGCTTTAGCAATCAGCCCCAGCATTTT. It translates to CASSFSNQPQHF.

V is TRBV11-1 and J is TRBJ2-3; 7 bases fit TRBD1. The CDR3 contains 17 residues. The V gene's germline CDR1 is SGHAT and CDR2 FQDESV (reference sequence). The V gene end was trimmed by 5 bases and the J gene end by 0 bases; junction bases not matched to a gene: 11. The CDR3 spells CASSHNLGQTSTDTQYF. Written as DNA, the CDR3 is TGTGCCAGCAGCCACAACTTGGGACAGACCAGCACAGATACGCAGTATTTT.

The chain links TRBV4-1 to TRBJ1-2; D call uncertain. Trimming pared 1 base from V and 5 bases from J, leaving 14 bases between. The CDR3 is 15 amino acids. Germline V gives CDR1 MGHRA, CDR2 YSYEKL. The CDR3 sequence is CASSQGPDYLYGYTF. The CDR3 DNA follows: TGCGCCAGCAGCCAAGGTCCGGACTACCTGTATGGCTACACCTTC.

This clone has a single count. This CDR3 is CASSFASQGTGELFF. For the CDR3, the DNA is TGTGCCAGCAGCTTCGCCTCACAGGGAACGGGGGAGCTGTTTTTT. The chain uses TRBV7-2 and TRBJ2-2; the D gene is possibly TRBD1 (6 bases). The V end lost 3 bases, the J end lost 8 bases, and 16 bases lay between the germline ends. The CDR3 has 15 residues. From germline, CDR1 is SGHTA and CDR2 FQGNSA.

The V call is TRBV10-3, the J call TRBJ2-5; the match to TRBD1 covers 12 bases. Trimming took 6 bases from V and 4 from J; bases not matched to a gene: 12. The V gene's germline CDR1 is ENHRY and CDR2 SYGVKD. The CDR3 has 17 amino acids. CDR3 region: CAISLPPGQGAVETQYF. Here the CDR3 DNA reads TGTGCCATCAGCCTACCACCGGGACAGGGGGCTGTAGAGACCCAGTACTTC.

The chain combines TRBV5-1 with TRBJ2-1; TRBD2 matches 10 bases. With V trimmed by 3 bases and J by 2 bases, 5 bases remained unmatched. CDR1 and CDR2 (germline): SGHRS, YFSETQ. This CDR3 is 16 amino acids long. The CDR3 protein is CASSWSSGGTYNEQFF. The CDR3 DNA follows: TGCGCCAGCAGCTGGTCTAGCGGGGGTACCTACAATGAGCAGTTCTTC.

Only a few counts were recorded for this clone. The chain combines TRBV19 with TRBJ1-3, with D unresolved. Trimming pared 7 bases from V and 0 bases from J, leaving 10 bases between. The CDR3 loop spans 14 amino acids. Germline V gene sequence: CDR1 LNHDA, CDR2 SQIVND (reference sequence). The CDR3: CASISVSSGNTIYF. The CDR3 DNA reads TGTGCCAGTATATCAGTGAGCTCTGGAAACACCATATATTTT.

The chain uses TRBV4-1 and TRBJ2-7; tentatively, D is TRBD1 (6 bases). Trimming took 3 bases from V and 3 from J, leaving 12 bases between them. CDR3 length: 14 residues. Germline assignment: CDR1 MGHRA and CDR2 YSYEKL. CDR3: CASSHGGIYYEQYF. Here the CDR3 DNA reads TGCGCCAGCAGCCATGGGGGCATCTACTACGAGCAGTACTTC.

This chain joins TRBV7-2 and TRBJ1-6, with 10 bases fitting TRBD1. Germline V gene data show CDR1 as SGHTA and CDR2 as FQGNSA. The CDR3 is 15 amino acids. V was pared by 5 bases and J by 11 bases, with 9 bases of the junction left unmatched. CDR3 bases: TGTGCCAGCAGCCCGGGGACAGGGGACTGGGCACCCCTCCACTTT. This gives the protein CASSPGTGDWAPLHF.

The rearrangement uses TRBV4-1 and TRBJ2-1; D is perhaps TRBD2 (5 bases). Germline-derived CDR1 and CDR2 are MGHRA and YSYEKL. The CDR3 sequence is 15 residues long. V was trimmed by 0 bases and J by 10 bases, leaving 16 bases between them. In DNA form, the CDR3 reads TGCGCCAGCAGCCAAGAGCGGGTTCGCGTTGGGGAGCAGTTCTTC. Translated: CASSQERVRVGEQFF.